These 27 T cell receptor beta chains share one sample of origin, sequenced in a study of OX40 agonist ivuxolimab in advanced cancers. Here immunoSEQ multiplex PCR was the method, and the copy in TCRdb shows in-frame clones only, minus some. The sample holds tens of thousands of clones; roughly 82% are singletons and the top ten take more than 0.95%. This material consisted of CD4+ or CD8+ T cells sorted from blood, taken in a trial of the OX40 agonist ivuxolimab. These receptors were collected from an adult with an advanced solid tumor such as melanoma, head and neck, liver or kidney cancer.

V gene TRBV5-1 combines with J gene TRBJ1-1; TRBD1 matches at 9 bases. This CDR3 contains 14 residues. V trimming: 3 bases; J trimming: 4 bases; junction bases outside the gene matches: 4. Germline V gene data show CDR1 as SGHRS and CDR2 as YFSETQ. DNA for the CDR3: TGCGCCAGCAGCTCGGGACAGGGCGGCACTGAAGCTTTCTTT. Translating it yields CASSSGQGGTEAFF.

J is TRBJ2-4 and V is TRBV9; 8 nucleotides align to TRBD1. The CDR3 spans 17 residues. V was pared by 3 bases and J by 1 base, with 9 bases of the junction left unmatched. CDR1 and CDR2 from the germline V gene are SGDLS and YYNGEE. CDR3: CASSGRTGQSAKNIQYF. The CDR3 DNA reads as TGTGCCAGCAGCGGCCGGACAGGGCAGTCGGCCAAAAACATTCAGTACTTC.

V gene TRBV10-3 combines with J gene TRBJ1-1; D not resolved. The CDR3 has 16 amino acids. V was shortened by 0 bases and J by 1 base, with 12 bases between the two germline ends. Germline V lookup: CDR1 ENHRY, CDR2 SYGVKD. CDR3 sequence (DNA): TGTGCCATCAGTGAGTCTTTAGGCCTTGGGAACACTGAAGCTTTCTTT. It specifies CAISESLGLGNTEAFF.

This clone was detected a few times. This rearrangement joins TRBV7-9 to TRBJ2-3; D is unclear. The V and J ends lost 0 bases and 7 bases respectively, with 5 bases between them. The CDR3 sequence is 12 residues long. Germline values: CDR1 SEHNR, CDR2 FQNEAQ (reference sequence). The CDR3: CASSLAGYTQYF. CDR3 DNA sequence: TGTGCCAGCAGCTTAGCGGGGTATACGCAGTATTTT. The variable domain in full, with the rest retrieved from reference TRBV7-9 and TRBJ2-3, is DTGVSQNPRHKITKRGQNVTFRCDPISEHNRLYWYRQTLGQGPEFLTYFQNEAQLEKSRLLSDRFSAERPKGSFSTLEIQRTEQGDSAMYLCASSLAGYTQYFGPGTRLTVL.

This clone turned up a few times. The J gene is TRBJ1-3, the V gene TRBV11-3; 7 bases are shared with TRBD1. The CDR3 covers 14 residues. Trimming removed 2 bases from V and 4 bases from J; junction bases left unmatched: 2. Germline values: CDR1 SGHNT, CDR2 YENEEA. The CDR3 DNA sequence: TGTGCCAGCAGCTTAACAGGGGTCGGAAACACCATATATTTT. Translating it yields CASSLTGVGNTIYF.

This chain uses TRBV29-1 with TRBJ2-1, with TRBD2 matching 11 bases. Germline CDR1 is SQVTM and CDR2 is ANQGSEA. The J segment lost 1 base and the V segment lost 8 bases, leaving 4 bases of the junction unmatched. The CDR3 loop spans 14 amino acids. As DNA, the CDR3 is TGCAGCACATCTAGCGGGGGGTCCTACAATGAGCAGTTCTTC. Translation: CSTSSGGSYNEQFF.

This rearrangement joins TRBV7-3 to TRBJ2-2; 9 positions match TRBD1. The junction had 10 bases not matched to a gene; V was cut back by 2 bases and J by 6 bases. CDR1 is SGHTA, CDR2 FQGTGA, per germline. The CDR3 sequence is 17 residues long. Here the CDR3 reads CASSLPRPGQGSGELFF. Written as DNA, the CDR3 is TGTGCCAGCAGCTTACCTCGCCCGGGACAGGGATCCGGGGAGCTGTTTTTT.

The chain is built from TRBV2 and TRBJ1-6, with D unclear. Germline CDR1 and CDR2: SNHLY and FYNNEI. With 7 bases removed from V and 7 bases from J, the gap between germline ends came to 5 bases. The CDR3 runs 11 residues. CDR3 residues: CASTANSPLHF. In DNA, the CDR3 is TGTGCCAGCACAGCGAATTCACCCCTCCACTTT.

The rearrangement uses TRBV6-5 and TRBJ2-1; no clear D. In germline, CDR1 is MNHEY, CDR2 SVGAGI. Trimming shortened V by 2 bases and J by 4 bases, and 9 bases separated the two germline ends. This CDR3 has 14 amino acids. CDR3 sequence: CASSYLGRYNEQFF. In DNA form, the CDR3 reads TGTGCCAGCAGTTACCTTGGACGGTACAATGAGCAGTTCTTC.

The V gene is TRBV10-3, the J gene TRBJ2-5; 8 nucleotides agree with TRBD1. After removal of 0 bases from V and 5 bases from J, the junction contained 5 bases not matched to a gene. The length of the CDR3 is 15 residues. Germline assignment: CDR1 ENHRY and CDR2 SYGVKD. Here the CDR3 reads CAISESRGQVETQYF. In DNA, the CDR3 is TGTGCCATCAGTGAGTCTCGGGGACAGGTTGAGACCCAGTACTTC.

Note on this clone: Other nucleotide sequences from this sample produce the same CDR3. The chain recombines TRBV19 with TRBJ1-2; TRBD1 might be the D (6 bases). The germline V gene has CDR1 LNHDA and CDR2 SQIVND (reference sequence). The CDR3 extends over 16 amino acids. Trimming took off 0 bases at V and 4 bases at J, with 15 bases between the two ends. CDR3 bases: TGTGCCAGTAGTATAGATCTATGGGCAGGGGCCTATGGCTACACCTTC. Protein product: CASSIDLWAGAYGYTF.

This chain uses TRBV7-9 with TRBJ2-1; D is undetermined. CDR1 is SEHNR and CDR2 is FQNEAQ in the germline V gene (reference sequence). CDR3 length: 14 residues. V lost 4 bases, J lost 2 bases, and 9 bases lay in between. The CDR3 DNA is TGTGCCAGCAGCTCCATTGCCGCCTACAATGAGCAGTTCTTC. Protein sequence: CASSSIAAYNEQFF.

The chain joins TRBV28 to TRBJ2-2, with 8 bases fitting TRBD1. From germline, CDR1 is MDHEN and CDR2 SYDVKM. V lost 4 bases to trimming and J lost 7 bases; unmatched junction nucleotides: 5. The CDR3 has 14 residues. The CDR3 DNA reads as TGTGCCAGCAGTTCAGGACAGGGAATCGGGGAGCTGTTTTTT. It is translated as CASSSGQGIGELFF.

V gene TRBV5-1 combines with J gene TRBJ2-5, with 8 bases lining up with TRBD1. CDR1 SGHRS and CDR2 YFSETQ come from the germline V gene. The J segment lost 3 bases and the V segment lost 4 bases, leaving 2 bases of the junction unmatched. The length of the CDR3 is 13 residues. The CDR3 DNA follows: TGCGCCAGCAGCCAGACAGGGGAAGAGACCCAGTACTTC. It specifies CASSQTGEETQYF.

V gene TRBV29-1 combines with J gene TRBJ2-3; D perhaps matches TRBD2 (6 bases). This CDR3 is 12 amino acids long. The V end lost 4 bases, the J end lost 3 bases, and 8 bases lay between the germline ends. Germline CDR1 SQVTM, CDR2 ANQGSEA. The CDR3 coding sequence is TGCAGCGTTGTTCGGGGGACAGATACGCAGTATTTT. Translated: CSVVRGTDTQYF.

The chain joins TRBV10-3 to TRBJ2-1; either TRBD1 or TRBD2 may fit D (5 bases each). Germline V gene data show CDR1 as ENHRY and CDR2 as SYGVKD. CDR3 size: 15 residues. V lost 3 bases, J lost 0 bases, and 9 bases lay in between. This chain's CDR3 is CAISERGPSYNEQFF. As DNA, the CDR3 is TGTGCCATCAGTGAACGGGGACCCTCCTACAATGAGCAGTTCTTC.

The chain employs TRBV4-3 and TRBJ1-5; D perhaps matches TRBD1 (6 bases). The CDR3 sequence is 17 residues long. V lost 1 base and J 0 bases, leaving 13 bases between the germline ends. Germline V CDR1 and CDR2: LGHNA, YSLEER. The CDR3 bases are TGCGCCAGCAGCCAAGCCCTAGGGGGATATAGCAATCAGCCCCAGCATTTT. Protein product: CASSQALGGYSNQPQHF.

The chain joins TRBV28 to TRBJ2-7; D is perhaps TRBD1 (6 bases). The V end was cut by 2 bases, the J end by 3 bases, with 11 bases between. CDR3 length: 14 amino acids. Germline-derived CDR1 and CDR2 are MDHEN and SYDVKM. The CDR3 reads CASSLPDRLYEQYF. The CDR3 DNA reads TGTGCCAGCAGTTTACCGGACAGACTCTACGAGCAGTACTTC.

The chain combines TRBV7-2 with TRBJ1-6; D unresolved. Looked up from germline, CDR1 is SGHTA and CDR2 is FQGNSA. The CDR3 spans 13 residues. V lost 3 bases and J 9 bases, leaving 9 bases between the germline ends. The CDR3 sequence is CASSFQWGSPLHF. The CDR3 nucleotides are TGTGCCAGCAGCTTCCAGTGGGGTTCACCCCTCCACTTT.

The gene calls are TRBV2 and TRBJ2-7; 7 nucleotides line up with TRBD1. With 7 bases clipped from V and 5 bases from J, the junction kept 14 bases outside the gene matches. This CDR3 comprises 15 residues. Germline lookup yields CDR1 SNHLY and CDR2 FYNNEI. The CDR3 nucleotides read TGTGCCAGCACCCTCCGGGACAGTATGTTCCACGAGCAGTACTTC. Amino acids: CASTLRDSMFHEQYF.

This chain joins TRBV4-3 and TRBJ2-1; tentatively, D is TRBD1 or TRBD2 (5 bases each). The CDR3 runs to 16 residues. The germline V and J ends were trimmed by 4 bases and 4 bases, with 17 bases remaining between them. Per the germline V gene, CDR1 is LGHNA and CDR2 is YSLEER. The CDR3 sequence is CASSPTRGVTYNEQFF. The CDR3 DNA follows: TGCGCCAGCAGCCCCACGAGGGGCGTCACTTACAATGAGCAGTTCTTC.

This clone was counted only a few times. V and J are TRBV4-1 and TRBJ1-3; D is uncertain. The CDR3 is 17 amino acids. Germline CDR1 MGHRA, CDR2 YSYEKL. The V end lost 4 bases, the J end lost 7 bases, and 23 bases lay between the germline ends. As DNA, the CDR3 is TGCGCCAGCAGCCGCCAAGGTCTGGTGACGGTCCGGAACACCATATATTTT. Translation gives CASSRQGLVTVRNTIYF.

The chain employs TRBV7-2 and TRBJ2-5, with D hard to call. V dropped 1 base and J dropped 1 base, with 7 bases sitting between them. The CDR3 is 14 residues long. Germline CDR1 SGHTA, CDR2 FQGNSA. This chain's CDR3 is CASSLGLVQETQYF. Here the CDR3 DNA reads TGTGCCAGCAGCTTAGGACTCGTCCAAGAGACCCAGTACTTC.

The chain couples TRBV15 to TRBJ1-5; tentative D call: TRBD1 (6 bases). Per germline, CDR1 LNHNV and CDR2 YYDKDF (reference sequence). Between the trimmed V and J ends, which lost 5 bases and 3 bases, there was a span of 11 bases. The CDR3 is 14 amino acids. CDR3 sequence: CATSWRTDNQPQHF. The DNA for the CDR3 is TGTGCCACCAGCTGGCGGACAGACAATCAGCCCCAGCATTTT.

The genes are TRBV5-1 and TRBJ2-3; 7 nucleotides match TRBD1. Losses at the gene ends were 7 bases for V and 6 bases for J; bases not matched to a gene: 11. Per germline, CDR1 SGHRS and CDR2 YFSETQ. CDR3 length: 14 amino acids. CDR3 residues: CASARDSHRDTQYF. DNA of the CDR3: TGCGCCAGCGCCAGGGACAGCCACCGGGATACGCAGTATTTT.

This clone was counted only a few times. The chain joins TRBV2 to TRBJ2-1; D gene unclear. The V end was cut by 5 bases, the J end by 10 bases, with 9 bases between. Germline CDR1 and CDR2: SNHLY and FYNNEI. There are 11 residues in the CDR3. The CDR3 nucleotides read TGTGCCAGCAGTCTGGGTACCGAGCAGTTCTTC. As protein: CASSLGTEQFF.

CDR3 in amino acids: CASSLAGESGNTIYF. CDR3 coding DNA: TGCGCCAGCAGCTTGGCCGGGGAGTCTGGAAACACCATATATTTT. The chain combines TRBV5-1 with TRBJ1-3; D uncertain. The CDR3 contains 15 residues. Germline V lookup: CDR1 SGHRS, CDR2 YFSETQ. Trimming stripped 0 bases from V and 1 base from J, with 8 bases between. Drawing the rest from reference TRBV5-1 and TRBJ1-3, the complete variable domain is KAGVTQTPRYLIKTRGQQVTLSCSPISGHRSVSWYQQTPGQGLQFLFEYFSETQRNKGNFPGRFSGRQFSNSRSEMNVSTLELGDSALYLCASSLAGESGNTIYFGEGSWLTVV.